Below, 23 T cell receptor beta chains from the same sample are listed, as sequenced in a study of shared clonotypes between healthy human individuals. Data came from immunoSEQ multiplex PCR; TCRdb stores just in-frame clones and leaves some out. The repertoire holds some 650,000 clones, around 97% seen once, with 0.055% to 0.07% in the top ten. Material for sequencing was naive CD4+ T cells sorted from blood. Indicated subset: CD45RA+ positively selected. The origin of the receptors is a woman in her twenties or thirties in good health.

The V and J genes are TRBV30 and TRBJ1-5; D is uncertain. The CDR3 has 13 amino acids. The ends were cut back, 1 base at V and 0 bases at J, with 4 bases in the middle. In germline, CDR1 is GTSNPN, CDR2 SVGIG (reference sequence). CDR3 in amino acids: CAWSGHSNQPQHF. Written as DNA, the CDR3 is TGTGCCTGGAGTGGACATAGCAATCAGCCCCAGCATTTT.

This chain uses TRBV5-6 with TRBJ1-2; 8 bases agree with TRBD1. This CDR3 comprises 14 residues. V dropped 4 bases and J dropped 5; count of bases not matched to a gene: 7. In germline, CDR1 is SGHDT, CDR2 YYEEEE. The CDR3 is CASSASRTGYGYTF. CDR3 DNA: TGTGCCAGCAGCGCCTCCCGGACAGGGTATGGCTACACCTTC.

The gene calls are TRBV28 and TRBJ1-5, with no clear D. The ends were cut back, 3 bases at V and 7 bases at J, with 7 bases in the middle. The CDR3 runs to 12 residues. Germline CDR1 MDHEN, CDR2 SYDVKM. CDR3 loop: CASSLALQPQHF. CDR3 sequence (DNA): TGTGCCAGCAGTTTGGCTCTACAGCCCCAGCATTTT.

The chain uses TRBV6-5 and TRBJ1-1; D is undetermined. From germline, CDR1 is MNHEY and CDR2 SVGAGI. V gave up 2 bases and J gave up 1 base, with 11 bases separating them. This CDR3 contains 15 residues. The CDR3: CASSYRGQPNTEAFF. The CDR3 bases are TGTGCCAGCAGTTACCGTGGGCAGCCGAACACTGAAGCTTTCTTT.

This chain links TRBV7-9 with TRBJ2-2, with no clear D. The CDR3 runs 15 residues. The germline V gene encodes CDR1 SEHNR and CDR2 FQNEAQ (reference sequence). The V and J ends lost 8 bases and 6 bases respectively, with 19 bases between them. The CDR3 region has the DNA TGTGCCAGCCCCCCCGTGCGCGCCCAAGCCGGGGAGCTGTTTTTT. Its protein product is CASPPVRAQAGELFF.

The chain links TRBV7-3 to TRBJ2-7; TRBD2 matches 7 bases. This CDR3 spans 15 amino acids. The junction had 5 bases not matched to a gene; V was cut back by 2 bases and J by 1 base. Looked up from germline, CDR1 is SGHTA and CDR2 is FQGTGA. The CDR3 DNA follows: TGTGCCAGCAGCTTAGGCGGGAGCCCGTCCTACGAGCAGTACTTC. It codes for CASSLGGSPSYEQYF.

The chain couples TRBV2 to TRBJ2-5, with D maybe TRBD1 (6 bases). The J call may be incorrect, as the DNA end agrees better with TRBJ2-7. Per the germline V gene, CDR1 is SNHLY and CDR2 is FYNNEI. This CDR3 is 11 amino acids long. The CDR3 loop is CASGTQSEQYF. DNA for the CDR3: TGTGCCAGCGGGACACAGAGCGAGCAGTACTTC.

The chain links TRBV2 to TRBJ2-5; TRBD1 matches at 9 bases. Germline values: CDR1 SNHLY, CDR2 FYNNEI. Trimming took 5 bases from V and 4 from J; bases not matched to a gene: 8. The CDR3 totals 15 residues. The CDR3 sequence: CASSLYRGQRETQYF. CDR3 sequence (DNA): TGTGCCAGCAGTCTGTACAGGGGGCAACGAGAGACCCAGTACTTC.

CDR3 nucleotides: TGTGCCAGCAGCTTATCGGGAGGGCCGGGCGAGCAGTACTTC. Amino acid sequence: CASSLSGGPGEQYF. This rearrangement joins TRBV11-2 to TRBJ2-7, with 8 nucleotides matching TRBD2. Trimming took 2 bases from V and 6 from J; bases not matched to a gene: 6. CDR1 SGHAT and CDR2 FQNNGV come from the germline V gene. CDR3 size: 14 residues.

The V call is TRBV11-2, the J call TRBJ2-3; 7 bases match TRBD2. There are 15 residues in the CDR3. Germline V gives CDR1 SGHAT, CDR2 FQNNGV. Trimming removed 1 base from V and 6 bases from J; junction bases left unmatched: 7. Here the CDR3 reads CASSLVTTSSDTQYF. DNA of the CDR3: TGTGCCAGCAGCTTAGTTACGACTAGCAGCGATACGCAGTATTTT.

V gene TRBV19 combines with J gene TRBJ2-5; D is undetermined. Looked up from germline, CDR1 is LNHDA and CDR2 is SQIVND (reference sequence). This CDR3 spans 13 amino acids. V lost 4 bases and J 5 bases, leaving 11 bases between the germline ends. The CDR3: CASSRVGWETQYF. CDR3 coding DNA: TGTGCCAGTAGTAGAGTGGGATGGGAGACCCAGTACTTC.

The chain is built from TRBV6-5 and TRBJ2-5; D is unresolved. The CDR3 contains 14 residues. Trimming cost V 6 bases and J 0 bases, with 11 bases left between them. Germline CDR1 MNHEY, CDR2 SVGAGI. CDR3 in amino acids: CASSRLGYQETQYF. As DNA, the CDR3 is TGTGCCAGCAGCCGGCTGGGATACCAAGAGACCCAGTACTTC.

The chain employs TRBV10-3 and TRBJ2-1; D possibly corresponds to TRBD1 (5 bases). Germline V lookup: CDR1 ENHRY, CDR2 SYGVKD. V lost 5 bases, J lost 0 bases, and 17 bases lay in between. The CDR3 is 17 residues long. The CDR3, as DNA: TGTGCCATCAGTTGGGGCTCCCAGAGTAGCTCCTACAATGAGCAGTTCTTC. This sequence encodes CAISWGSQSSSYNEQFF.

CDR3 in DNA: TGTGCCAGCAGCACGAGACTAGCGGCCTACAATGAGCAGTTCTTC. Its protein product is CASSTRLAAYNEQFF. V is TRBV5-6 and J is TRBJ2-1; 9 bases line up with TRBD2. This CDR3 is 15 amino acids long. The V segment lost 4 bases and the J segment 2 bases; nucleotides outside the gene matches: 4. CDR1 SGHDT and CDR2 YYEEEE come from the germline V gene.

This clone was counted a few times. The V gene is TRBV11-2, the J gene TRBJ2-7; D might be TRBD1 (5 bases). CDR1 is SGHAT and CDR2 is FQNNGV in the germline V gene. CDR3 length equals 14 residues. The ends were cut back, 2 bases at V and 5 bases at J, with 13 bases in the middle. The CDR3: CASSLNQGGNEQYF. The CDR3 nucleotides are TGTGCCAGCAGCTTAAACCAGGGCGGAAACGAGCAGTACTTC.

In DNA form, the CDR3 reads TGTGCCAGCAGTGGCACGGGGGATACGCAGTATTTT. The encoded protein is CASSGTGDTQYF. The chain links TRBV2 to TRBJ2-3; a possible D gene is TRBD2 (5 bases). V was cut by 4 bases and J by 6 bases, with 8 bases left in between. Germline V gene sequence: CDR1 SNHLY, CDR2 FYNNEI. The CDR3 extends over 12 amino acids.

J is TRBJ2-3 and V is TRBV7-2; possible D gene TRBD2, 5 bases. The V gene's germline CDR1 is SGHTA and CDR2 FQGNSA. V shed 8 bases and J shed 3 bases, with 9 bases lying between them. CDR3 length equals 12 residues. For the CDR3, the DNA is TGTGCCAGCGATAGCGTTACAGATACGCAGTATTTT. Protein product: CASDSVTDTQYF.

The V call is TRBV9, the J call TRBJ2-2; 13 bases line up with TRBD2. The J segment lost 5 bases and the V segment lost 0 bases, leaving 1 base of the junction unmatched. Per germline, CDR1 SGDLS and CDR2 YYNGEE. This CDR3 is 16 amino acids long. CDR3 loop: CASSVGTSGSTGELFF. CDR3 nucleotide sequence: TGTGCCAGCAGCGTAGGGACTAGCGGGAGTACCGGGGAGCTGTTTTTT.

This chain joins TRBV30 and TRBJ2-3, with D perhaps TRBD2 (6 bases). Germline assignment: CDR1 GTSNPN and CDR2 SVGIG (reference sequence). The CDR3 spans 13 residues. The ends were cut back, 6 bases at V and 6 bases at J, with 16 bases in the middle. For the CDR3, the DNA is TGTGCCTGCAAGGCCGGGAGATTTGATACGCAGTATTTT. Translated, it gives CACKAGRFDTQYF.

This sequence joins TRBV28 and TRBJ1-4; a possible D gene is TRBD1 (6 bases). The V gene lost 4 bases and the J gene lost 4 bases, with 25 bases spanning the gap. Germline values: CDR1 MDHEN, CDR2 SYDVKM. CDR3 length equals 19 residues. The CDR3 region has the DNA TGTGCCAGCAGTTCCCTGCCTACAGGGCCGCATTCGGTTAATGAAAAACTGTTTTTT. Amino acid sequence: CASSSLPTGPHSVNEKLFF. The full variable domain, completed using reference TRBV28 and TRBJ1-4, is DVKVTQSSRYLVKRTGEKVFLECVQDMDHENMFWYRQDPGLGLRLIYFSYDVKMKEKGDIPEGYSVSREKKERFSLILESASTNQTSMYLCASSSLPTGPHSVNEKLFFGSGTQLSVL.

This rearrangement joins TRBV11-2 to TRBJ2-5, with D perhaps being TRBD1 or TRBD2 (5 bases each). The end of the DNA aligns better with TRBJ2-7, so the J call may be wrong. From germline, CDR1 is SGHAT and CDR2 FQNNGV. The CDR3 runs to 15 residues. CDR3 sequence (DNA): TGTGCCAGCAGCTTGGCTCGGGACGCCTCTTACGAGCAGTACTTC. It yields the protein CASSLARDASYEQYF.

The rearrangement joins TRBV6-5 to TRBJ1-2; D gene ambiguous. Trimming removed 4 bases from V and 3 bases from J, with 18 bases in between. Germline assignment: CDR1 MNHEY and CDR2 SVGAGI. This CDR3 comprises 16 residues. The CDR3 region has the DNA TGTGCCAGCAGTTCTACGGGGAGTGAGGTATACTATGGCTACACCTTC. Its protein is CASSSTGSEVYYGYTF.

The chain joins TRBV7-2 to TRBJ2-1; 14 bases fit TRBD2. Germline trimming cut 3 bases from V and 5 bases from J; bases unmatched to any gene: 3. CDR3 length equals 16 residues. From germline, CDR1 is SGHTA and CDR2 FQGNSA. The CDR3 loop is CASSFRLAGGNNEQFF. CDR3 bases: TGTGCCAGCAGCTTCAGACTAGCGGGAGGGAACAATGAGCAGTTCTTC.